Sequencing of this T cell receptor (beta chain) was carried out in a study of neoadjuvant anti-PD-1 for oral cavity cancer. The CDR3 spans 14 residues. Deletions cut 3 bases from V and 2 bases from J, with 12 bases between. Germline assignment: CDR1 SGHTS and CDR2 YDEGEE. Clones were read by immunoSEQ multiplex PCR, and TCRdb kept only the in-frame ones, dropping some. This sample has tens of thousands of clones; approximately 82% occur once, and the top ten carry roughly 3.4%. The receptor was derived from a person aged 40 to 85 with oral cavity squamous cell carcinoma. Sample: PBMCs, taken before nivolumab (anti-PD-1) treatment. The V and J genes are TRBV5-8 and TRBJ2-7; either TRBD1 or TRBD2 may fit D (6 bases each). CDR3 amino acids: CASSWGAGPYEQYF. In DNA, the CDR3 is TGTGCCAGCAGCTGGGGGGCGGGGCCCTACGAGCAGTACTTC.